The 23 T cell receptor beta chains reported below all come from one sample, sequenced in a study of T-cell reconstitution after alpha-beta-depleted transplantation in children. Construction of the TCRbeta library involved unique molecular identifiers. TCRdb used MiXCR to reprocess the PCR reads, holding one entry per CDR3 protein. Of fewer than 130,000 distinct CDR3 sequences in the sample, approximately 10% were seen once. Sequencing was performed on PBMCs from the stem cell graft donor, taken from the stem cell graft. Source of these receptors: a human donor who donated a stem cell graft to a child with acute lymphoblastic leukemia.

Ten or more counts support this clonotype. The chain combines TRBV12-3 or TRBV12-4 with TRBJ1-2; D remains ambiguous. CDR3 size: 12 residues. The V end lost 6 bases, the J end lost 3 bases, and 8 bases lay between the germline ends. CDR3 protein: CASRKDDYGYTF. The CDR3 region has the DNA TGTGCCAGCAGAAAGGATGACTATGGCTACACCTTC.

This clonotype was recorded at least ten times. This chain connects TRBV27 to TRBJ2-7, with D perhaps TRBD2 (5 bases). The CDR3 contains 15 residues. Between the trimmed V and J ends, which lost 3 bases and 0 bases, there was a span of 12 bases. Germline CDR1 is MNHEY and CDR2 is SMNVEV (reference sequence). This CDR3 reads CASSLGGRSSYEQYF. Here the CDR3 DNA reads TGTGCCAGCAGTTTGGGCGGGCGGTCCTCCTACGAGCAGTACTTC.

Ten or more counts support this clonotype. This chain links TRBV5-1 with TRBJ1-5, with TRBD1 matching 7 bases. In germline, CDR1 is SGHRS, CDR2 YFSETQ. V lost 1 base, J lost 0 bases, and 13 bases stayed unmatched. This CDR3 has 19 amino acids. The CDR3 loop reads CASSLLRQGDPHSNQPQHF. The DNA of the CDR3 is TGCGCCAGCAGCTTGCTCCGGCAGGGGGATCCCCATAGCAATCAGCCCCAGCATTTT. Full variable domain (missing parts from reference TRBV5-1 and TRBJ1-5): KAGVTQTPRYLIKTRGQQVTLSCSPISGHRSVSWYQQTPGQGLQFLFEYFSETQRNKGNFPGRFSGRQFSNSRSEMNVSTLELGDSALYLCASSLLRQGDPHSNQPQHFGDGTRLSIL.

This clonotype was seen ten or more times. The CDR3 spells CASSVDGGPDTQYF. The CDR3, as DNA: TGTGCCAGCAGCGTAGACGGGGGCCCAGATACGCAGTATTTT. The chain employs TRBV9 and TRBJ2-3; D could derive from TRBD1 or TRBD2 (6 bases each). This CDR3 is 14 amino acids long. The germline V and J ends were trimmed by 0 bases and 4 bases, with 9 bases remaining between them. Germline CDR1 is SGDLS and CDR2 is YYNGEE.

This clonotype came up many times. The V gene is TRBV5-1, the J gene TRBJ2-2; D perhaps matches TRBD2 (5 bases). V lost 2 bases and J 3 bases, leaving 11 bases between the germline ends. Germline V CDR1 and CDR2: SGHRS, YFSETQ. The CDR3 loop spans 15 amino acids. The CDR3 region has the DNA TGCGCCAGCAGCTTATTGACTATCGACACCGGGGAGCTGTTTTTT. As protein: CASSLLTIDTGELFF.

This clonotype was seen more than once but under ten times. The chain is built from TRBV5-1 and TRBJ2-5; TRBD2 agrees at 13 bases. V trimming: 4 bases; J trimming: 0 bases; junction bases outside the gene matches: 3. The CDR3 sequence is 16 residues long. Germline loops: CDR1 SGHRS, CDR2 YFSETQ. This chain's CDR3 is CASSPGTSGDQETQYF. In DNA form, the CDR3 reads TGCGCCAGCAGCCCGGGGACTAGCGGGGACCAAGAGACCCAGTACTTC.

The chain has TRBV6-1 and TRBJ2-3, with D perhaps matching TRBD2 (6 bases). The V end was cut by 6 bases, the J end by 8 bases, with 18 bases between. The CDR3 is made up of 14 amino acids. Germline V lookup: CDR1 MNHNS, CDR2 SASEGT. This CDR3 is CASRGPSPAGTQYF. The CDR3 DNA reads TGTGCCAGCAGAGGACCCTCCCCAGCGGGTACGCAGTATTTT.

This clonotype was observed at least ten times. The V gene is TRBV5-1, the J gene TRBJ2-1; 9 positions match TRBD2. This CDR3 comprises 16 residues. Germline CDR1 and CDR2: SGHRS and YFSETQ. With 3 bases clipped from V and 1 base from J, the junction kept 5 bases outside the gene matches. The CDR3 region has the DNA TGCGCCAGCAGCTGGTCGCGGGGGGGGTCCTACAATGAGCAGTTCTTC. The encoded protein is CASSWSRGGSYNEQFF.

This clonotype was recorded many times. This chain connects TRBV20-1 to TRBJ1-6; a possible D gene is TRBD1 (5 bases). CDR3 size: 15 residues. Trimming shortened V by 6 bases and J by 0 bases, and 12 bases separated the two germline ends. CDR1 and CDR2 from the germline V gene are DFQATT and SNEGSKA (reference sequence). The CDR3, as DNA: TGCAGTGCAGCCGCAGGGAGCTCCTATAATTCACCCCTCCACTTT. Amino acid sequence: CSAAAGSSYNSPLHF.

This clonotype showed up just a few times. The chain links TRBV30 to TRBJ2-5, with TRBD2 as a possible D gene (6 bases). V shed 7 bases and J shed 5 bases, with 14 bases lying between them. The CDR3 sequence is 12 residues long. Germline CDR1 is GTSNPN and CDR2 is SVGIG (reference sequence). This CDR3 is CASGTRRETQYF. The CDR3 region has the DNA TGTGCCTCCGGGACTCGGCGGGAGACCCAGTACTTC.

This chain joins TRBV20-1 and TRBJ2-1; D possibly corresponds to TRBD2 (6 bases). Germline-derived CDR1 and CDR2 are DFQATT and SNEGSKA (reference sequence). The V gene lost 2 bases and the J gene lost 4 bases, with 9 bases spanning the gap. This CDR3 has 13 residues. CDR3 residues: CSARFSGYNEQFF. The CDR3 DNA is TGCAGTGCTAGATTTAGCGGTTACAATGAGCAGTTCTTC.

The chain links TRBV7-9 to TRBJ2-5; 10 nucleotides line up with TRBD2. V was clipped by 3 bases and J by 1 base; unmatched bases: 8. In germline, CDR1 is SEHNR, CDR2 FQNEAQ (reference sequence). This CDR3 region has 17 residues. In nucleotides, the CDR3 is TGTGCCAGCAGCTTGGGCCTAGCGGGGGTTCTCCAAGAGACCCAGTACTTC. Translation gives CASSLGLAGVLQETQYF.

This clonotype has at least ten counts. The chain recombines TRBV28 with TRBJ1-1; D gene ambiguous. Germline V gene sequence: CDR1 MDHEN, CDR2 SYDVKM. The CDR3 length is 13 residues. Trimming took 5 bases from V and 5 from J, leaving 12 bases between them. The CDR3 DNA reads TGTGCCAGCAGTCTGTCGTTAGGGACTGAAGCTTTCTTT. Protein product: CASSLSLGTEAFF.

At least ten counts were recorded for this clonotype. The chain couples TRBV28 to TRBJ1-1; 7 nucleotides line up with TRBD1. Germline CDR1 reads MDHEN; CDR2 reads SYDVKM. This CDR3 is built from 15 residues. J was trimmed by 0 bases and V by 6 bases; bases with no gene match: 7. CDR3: CASSLQGTLNTEAFF. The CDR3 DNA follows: TGTGCCAGCAGCCTACAGGGGACTTTGAACACTGAAGCTTTCTTT.

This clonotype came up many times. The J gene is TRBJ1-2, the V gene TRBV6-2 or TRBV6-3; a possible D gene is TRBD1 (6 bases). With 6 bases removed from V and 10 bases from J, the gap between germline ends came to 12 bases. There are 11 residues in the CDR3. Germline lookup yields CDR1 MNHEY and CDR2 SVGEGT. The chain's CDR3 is CASSQVGAYTF. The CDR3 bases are TGTGCCAGCAGCCAGGTGGGGGCCTACACCTTC.

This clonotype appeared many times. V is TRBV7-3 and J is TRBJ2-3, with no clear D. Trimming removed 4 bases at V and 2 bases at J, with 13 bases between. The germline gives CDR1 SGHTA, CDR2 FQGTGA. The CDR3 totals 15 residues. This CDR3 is CASSSTGSFTDTQYF. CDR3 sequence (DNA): TGTGCCAGCAGCTCCACGGGCAGTTTCACAGATACGCAGTATTTT.

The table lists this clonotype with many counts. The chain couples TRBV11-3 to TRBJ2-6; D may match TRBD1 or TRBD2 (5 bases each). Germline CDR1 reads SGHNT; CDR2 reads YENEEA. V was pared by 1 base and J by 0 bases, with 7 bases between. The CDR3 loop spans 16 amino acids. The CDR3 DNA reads TGTGCCAGCAGCTTAGGGGGGAGCTCTGGGGCCAACGTCCTGACTTTC. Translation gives CASSLGGSSGANVLTF. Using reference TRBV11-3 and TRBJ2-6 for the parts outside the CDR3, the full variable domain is EAGVVQSPRYKIIEKKQPVAFWCNPISGHNTLYWYLQNLGQGPELLIRYENEEAVDDSQLPKDRFSAERLKGVDSTLKIQPAELGDSAVYLCASSLGGSSGANVLTFGAGSRLTVL.

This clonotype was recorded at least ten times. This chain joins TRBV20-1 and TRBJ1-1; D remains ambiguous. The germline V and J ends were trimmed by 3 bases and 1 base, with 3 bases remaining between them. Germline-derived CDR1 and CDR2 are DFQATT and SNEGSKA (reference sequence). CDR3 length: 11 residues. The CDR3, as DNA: TGCAGTGCTAGCCGGAACACTGAAGCTTTCTTT. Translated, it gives CSASRNTEAFF.

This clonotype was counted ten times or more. CDR3 nucleotides: TGTGCCTGGAGTCCCCGGTTGAGGGACAGCCTCTATGGCTACACCTTC. Protein sequence: CAWSPRLRDSLYGYTF. The V gene is TRBV30, the J gene TRBJ1-2; 7 bases map to TRBD1. After removal of 2 bases from V and 4 bases from J, the junction contained 13 bases not matched to a gene. CDR1 is GTSNPN and CDR2 is SVGIG in the germline V gene (reference sequence). The CDR3 runs to 16 residues.

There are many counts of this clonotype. The CDR3 loop is CASLNLGPSGKDTQYF. DNA of the CDR3: TGTGCCAGCCTAAACCTCGGTCCTAGCGGGAAGGATACGCAGTATTTT. The chain is built from TRBV12-3 or TRBV12-4 and TRBJ2-3; 9 bases are shared with TRBD2. The CDR3 loop spans 16 amino acids. The V and J ends lost 8 bases and 6 bases, in that order; junction bases with no gene match: 15.

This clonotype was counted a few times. This chain's CDR3 is CASSYRGANTGELFF. In DNA, the CDR3 is TGTGCCAGCAGTTATCGCGGAGCGAACACCGGGGAGCTGTTTTTT. The genes are TRBV6-2 or TRBV6-3 and TRBJ2-2; D call uncertain. The CDR3 loop spans 15 amino acids. Germline V gene lookup returns CDR1 MNHEY and CDR2 SVGEGT. With 3 bases removed from V and 0 bases from J, the gap between germline ends came to 8 bases.

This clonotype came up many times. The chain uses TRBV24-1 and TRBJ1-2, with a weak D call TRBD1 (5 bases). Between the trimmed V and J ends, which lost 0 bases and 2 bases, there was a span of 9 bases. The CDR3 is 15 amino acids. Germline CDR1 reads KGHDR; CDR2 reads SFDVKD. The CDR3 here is CATSDLQGGNYGYTF. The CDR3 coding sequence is TGTGCCACCAGTGATTTGCAGGGCGGCAACTATGGCTACACCTTC.

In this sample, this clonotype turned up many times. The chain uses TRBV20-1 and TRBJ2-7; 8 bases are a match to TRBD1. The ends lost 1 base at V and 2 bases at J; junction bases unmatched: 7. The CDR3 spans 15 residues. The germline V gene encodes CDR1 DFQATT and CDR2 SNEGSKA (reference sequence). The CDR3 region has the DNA TGCAGTGCTAGAGTGGACAGGGCCTCTCCCTACGAGCAGTACTTC. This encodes CSARVDRASPYEQYF.